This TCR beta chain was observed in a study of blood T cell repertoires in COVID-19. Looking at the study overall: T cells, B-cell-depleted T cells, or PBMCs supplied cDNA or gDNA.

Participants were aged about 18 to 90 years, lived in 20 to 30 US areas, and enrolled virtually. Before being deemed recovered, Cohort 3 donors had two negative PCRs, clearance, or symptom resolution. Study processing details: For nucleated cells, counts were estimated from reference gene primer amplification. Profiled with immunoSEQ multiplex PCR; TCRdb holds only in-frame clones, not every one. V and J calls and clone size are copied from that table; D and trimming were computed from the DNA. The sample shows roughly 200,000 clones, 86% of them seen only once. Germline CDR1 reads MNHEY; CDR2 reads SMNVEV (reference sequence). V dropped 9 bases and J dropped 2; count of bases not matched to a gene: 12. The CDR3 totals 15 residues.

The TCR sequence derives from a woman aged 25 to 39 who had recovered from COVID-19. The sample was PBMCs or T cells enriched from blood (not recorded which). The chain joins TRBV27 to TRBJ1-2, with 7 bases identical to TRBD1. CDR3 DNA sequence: TGTGCCAGTCGCGCGACGACAGGGATCAACTATGGCTACACCTTC. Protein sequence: CASRATTGINYGYTF.